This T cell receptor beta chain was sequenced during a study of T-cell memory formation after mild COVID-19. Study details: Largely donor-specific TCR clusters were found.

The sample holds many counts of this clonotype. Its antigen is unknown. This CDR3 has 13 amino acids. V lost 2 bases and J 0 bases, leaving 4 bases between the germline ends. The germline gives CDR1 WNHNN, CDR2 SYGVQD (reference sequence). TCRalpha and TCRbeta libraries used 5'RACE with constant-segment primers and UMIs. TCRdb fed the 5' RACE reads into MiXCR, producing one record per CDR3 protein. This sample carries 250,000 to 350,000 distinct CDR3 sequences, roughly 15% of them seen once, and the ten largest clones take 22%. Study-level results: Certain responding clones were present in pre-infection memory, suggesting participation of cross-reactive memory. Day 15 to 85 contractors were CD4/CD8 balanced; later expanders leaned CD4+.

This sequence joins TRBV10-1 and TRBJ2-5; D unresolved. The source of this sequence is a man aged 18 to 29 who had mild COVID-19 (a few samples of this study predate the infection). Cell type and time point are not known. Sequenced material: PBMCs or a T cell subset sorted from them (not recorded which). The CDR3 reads CASSERYQETQYF. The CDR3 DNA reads TGCGCCAGCAGTGAGCGGTACCAAGAGACCCAGTACTTC.